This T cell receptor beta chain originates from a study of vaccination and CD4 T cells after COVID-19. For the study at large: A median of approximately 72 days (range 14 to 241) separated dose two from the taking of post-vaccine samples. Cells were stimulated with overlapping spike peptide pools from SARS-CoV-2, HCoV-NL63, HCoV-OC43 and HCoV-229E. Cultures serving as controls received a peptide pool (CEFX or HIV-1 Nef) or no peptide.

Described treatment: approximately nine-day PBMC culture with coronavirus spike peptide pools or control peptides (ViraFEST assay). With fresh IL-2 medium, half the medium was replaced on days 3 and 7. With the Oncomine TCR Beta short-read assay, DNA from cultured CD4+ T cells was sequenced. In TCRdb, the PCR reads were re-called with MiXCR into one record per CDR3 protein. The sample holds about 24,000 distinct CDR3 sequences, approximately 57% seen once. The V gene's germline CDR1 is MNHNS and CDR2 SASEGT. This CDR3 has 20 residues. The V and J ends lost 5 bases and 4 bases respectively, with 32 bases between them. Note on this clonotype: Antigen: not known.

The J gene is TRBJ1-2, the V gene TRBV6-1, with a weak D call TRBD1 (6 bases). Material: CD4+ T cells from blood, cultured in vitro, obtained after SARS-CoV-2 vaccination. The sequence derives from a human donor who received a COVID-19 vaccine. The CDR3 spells CASSKQLTGIGGVVFYGYTF. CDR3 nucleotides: TGTGCCAGCAGTAAACAACTAACAGGGATTGGGGGGGTAGTCTTCTATGGCTACACCTTC.